This T cell receptor (beta chain) is drawn from a study of OX40 agonist ivuxolimab in advanced cancers. As for the study in general: Participants averaged roughly 60 years of age (range roughly 23 to 90) and were 75% to 90% male.

Clones were read by immunoSEQ multiplex PCR, and TCRdb kept only the in-frame ones, dropping some. The sample consists of 34,000 or so clones, approximately 90% of them appearing once. V dropped 1 base and J dropped 2 bases, with 13 bases sitting between them. The CDR3 length is 15 residues. The germline V gene has CDR1 SGHDT and CDR2 YYEEEE. The TCR sequence derives from an adult with an advanced solid tumor such as melanoma, head and neck, liver or kidney cancer. The sequences come from CD4+ or CD8+ T cells sorted from blood, collected in a trial of the OX40 agonist ivuxolimab. The V call is TRBV5-6, the J call TRBJ2-7; a possible D gene is TRBD2 (6 bases). In DNA, the CDR3 is TGTGCCAGCAGCTTGTTCGGGAGCCATGCCTACGAGCAGTACTTC. Translation: CASSLFGSHAYEQYF.